This TCR beta chain was captured by sequencing in a study of T cell responses to AZD1222 COVID-19 vaccine. Study-wide results and limits: Clonal diversity was possibly underestimated; the donors were predominantly white British and more often female.

Assay used: immunoSEQ multiplex PCR; TCRdb lists only in-frame clones, some missing. The sample yields about 100,000 clones, about 87% seen once. About this clone: Its target is not known.

CDR1 SGHVS and CDR2 FNYEAQ come from the germline V gene. The CDR3 totals 17 residues. V lost 5 bases to trimming and J lost 5 bases; unmatched junction nucleotides: 11. The sequences come from peripheral blood, collected on day 0 of AZD1222 vaccination. V is TRBV7-6 and J is TRBJ2-1; TRBD2 matches at 11 bases. The receptor comes from an adult in good health. The CDR3 DNA reads TGTGCCAGCAGCCCTCGTGGGGGACTAGCGGACAACAATGAGCAGTTCTTC. It specifies CASSPRGGLADNNEQFF.